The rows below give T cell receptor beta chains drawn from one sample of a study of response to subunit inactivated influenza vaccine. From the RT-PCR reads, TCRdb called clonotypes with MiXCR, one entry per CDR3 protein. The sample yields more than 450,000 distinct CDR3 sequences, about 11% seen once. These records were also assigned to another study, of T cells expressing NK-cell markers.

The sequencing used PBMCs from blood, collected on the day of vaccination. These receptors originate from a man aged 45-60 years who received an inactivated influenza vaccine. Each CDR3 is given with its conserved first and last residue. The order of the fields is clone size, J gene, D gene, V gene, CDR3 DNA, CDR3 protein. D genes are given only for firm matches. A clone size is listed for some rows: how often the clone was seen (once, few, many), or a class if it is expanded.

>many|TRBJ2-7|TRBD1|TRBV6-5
TGTGCCAGCAGTTACTCCTTTGCGACAGGGAGTGTTTACGAGCAGTACTTC
CASSYSFATGSVYEQYF
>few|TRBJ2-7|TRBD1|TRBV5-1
TGCGCCAGCAGCTCCGGGACAGGGGGACCCAACGAGCAGTACTTC
CASSSGTGGPNEQYF
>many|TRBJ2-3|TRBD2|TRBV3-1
TGTGCCAGCAGCCAACGCGGGGGATATACAGATACGCAGTATTTT
CASSQRGGYTDTQYF
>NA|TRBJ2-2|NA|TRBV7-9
TGTGCCAGCAGCTTTCCAGGGAACACCGGGGAGCTGTTTTTT
CASSFPGNTGELFF
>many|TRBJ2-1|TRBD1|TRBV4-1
TGCGCCAGCAGCCAAGAGCTACGGACAGGGCTAATTGGAAGCTCCTACAATGAGCAGTTCTTC
CASSQELRTGLIGSSYNEQFF
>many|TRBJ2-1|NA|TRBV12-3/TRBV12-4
TGTGCCAGCAGTTTAGCTACAACTTACAATGAGCAGTTCTTC
CASSLATTYNEQFF
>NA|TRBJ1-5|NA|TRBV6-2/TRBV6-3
TGTGCCAGCAGTTACCCCGCCCAGCCCCAGCATTTT
CASSYPAQPQHF
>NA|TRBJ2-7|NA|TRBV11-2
TGTGCCAGCAGCTCCCTCGGCGGAACCTACGAGCAGTACTTC
CASSSLGGTYEQYF
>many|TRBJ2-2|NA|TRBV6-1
TGTGCCAGCAGATTTCTAGCCCTAAGCGGGGAGCTGTTTTTT
CASRFLALSGELFF
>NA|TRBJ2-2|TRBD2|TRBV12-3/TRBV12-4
TGTGCCAGCAGTCTAGCCCCTAGCGGGACGCCGAACACCGGGGAGCTGTTTTTT
CASSLAPSGTPNTGELFF
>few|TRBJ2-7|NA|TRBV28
TGTGCCAGCAGTTTATTTACGCAAAGAGGGGAGCAGTACTTC
CASSLFTQRGEQYF
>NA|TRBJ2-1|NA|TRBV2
TGTGCCAGCAGCGCCAAACTATTCTCCTACAATGAGCAGTTCTTC
CASSAKLFSYNEQFF
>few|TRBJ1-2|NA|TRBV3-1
TGTGCCAGCAGCCCGACGAGGGCTAACTATGGCTACACCTTC
CASSPTRANYGYTF
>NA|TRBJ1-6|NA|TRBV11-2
TGTGCCAGCAGCTTAACCGGGCGTCGTAATTCACCCCTCGACTTT
CASSLTGRRNSPLDF
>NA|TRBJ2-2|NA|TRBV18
TGTGCCAGCTCACCACTTCAGGGAAGGACCGGGGAGCTGTTTTTT
CASSPLQGRTGELFF
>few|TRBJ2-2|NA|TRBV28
TGTGCCAGCTGGGGGGCCGGGGAGCTGTTTTTT
CASWGAGELFF
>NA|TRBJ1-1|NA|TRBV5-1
TGCGCCAGCAGCTTGGCGGGGGACGGCACTGAAGCTTTCTTT
CASSLAGDGTEAFF
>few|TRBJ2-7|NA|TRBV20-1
TGCAGTGCCTCGCGGGCCGCTAACGAGCAGTACTTC
CSASRAANEQYF
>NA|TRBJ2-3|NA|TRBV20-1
TGCACTAGCGAGAGCCGCACAGATACGCAGTATTTT
CTSESRTDTQYF
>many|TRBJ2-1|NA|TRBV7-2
TGTGCCAGCAGTTTTACAGAGATCTCCTACAATGAGCAGTTCTTC
CASSFTEISYNEQFF
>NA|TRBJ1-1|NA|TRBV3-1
TGTGCCAGCAGCTCGGGGACACCGAACACTGAAGCTTTCTTT
CASSSGTPNTEAFF
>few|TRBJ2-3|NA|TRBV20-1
TGCAGTGCTAGAGGCCAGTCGGGATCCACAGATACGCAGTATTTT
CSARGQSGSTDTQYF
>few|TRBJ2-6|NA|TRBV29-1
TGCAGCGTTTCCGGGACAAGCTCTGGGGCCAACGTCCTGACTTTC
CSVSGTSSGANVLTF
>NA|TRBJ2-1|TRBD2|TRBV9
TGTGCCAGCAGCGCGCTGACTAGCGGGGGATTCGGTGAGCAGTTCTTC
CASSALTSGGFGEQFF
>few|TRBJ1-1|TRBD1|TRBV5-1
TGCGCCAGCAGCTCTAGTCAGGGGGCTAGGGTCACTGAAGCTTTCTTT
CASSSSQGARVTEAFF
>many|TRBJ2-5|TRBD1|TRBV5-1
TGCGCCAGCAGCTTCGGACAGGGTCAAGAGACCCAGTACTTC
CASSFGQGQETQYF
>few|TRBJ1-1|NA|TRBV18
TGTGCCAGCTCACCCATCCCCACCGGGGACACTGAAGCTTTCTTT
CASSPIPTGDTEAFF
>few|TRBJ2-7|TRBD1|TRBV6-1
TGTGCCAGCAGTGAAGACGAACAGGGGTGGTTCGAGCAGTACTTC
CASSEDEQGWFEQYF
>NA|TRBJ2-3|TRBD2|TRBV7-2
TGTGCCAGCAGGGACGTCGTCGGGGGGGGCACAGATACGCAGTATTTT
CASRDVVGGGTDTQYF
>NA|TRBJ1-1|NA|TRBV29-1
TGCAGCGTAGTGACAGGAGCGAACACTGAAGCTTTCTTT
CSVVTGANTEAFF